This T cell receptor beta chain was sequenced during a study of T cell responses to AZD1222 COVID-19 vaccine. Findings and caveats of the study: CD4 TCRs covered the whole spike, strongest at regions 160-218 and 743-854.

TCRdb's table, derived via immunoSEQ multiplex PCR, lists solely in-frame clones and lacks some. The repertoire holds about 130,000 clones, with 85% to 95% as singletons. As concerns this clone: Antigen specificity is unknown.

Trimming removed 1 base from V and 7 bases from J; junction bases left unmatched: 7. This CDR3 has 14 residues. From germline, CDR1 is SGDLS and CDR2 YYNGEE. This chain joins TRBV9 and TRBJ1-2; 7 bases fit TRBD1. The sequences come from peripheral blood, collected 28 days after the second AZD1222 dose. The TCR originated in an adult who received the AZD1222 COVID-19 vaccine. The CDR3 reads CASSVRTGLGGYTF. The CDR3 DNA sequence: TGTGCCAGCAGCGTAAGGACAGGACTGGGTGGCTACACCTTC.